This T cell receptor (beta chain) was profiled in a study of blood T cell repertoires in COVID-19. Study overall: Sources were T cells, B-cell-depleted T cells, or PBMCs; the material itself was cDNA or gDNA.

Individuals drawn from 20 to 25 US areas were roughly 18 to 89 years old. A COVID-19 case was met by exposed participants within 2 weeks before study entry. The method was immunoSEQ multiplex PCR; TCRdb's version includes in-frame clones alone and lacks a portion of them. Of 240,000 or so clones listed, 80% to 90% are singletons. There are 16 residues in the CDR3. Germline CDR1 and CDR2: LGHDT and YNNKEL (reference sequence). Trimming pared 4 bases from V and 0 bases from J, leaving 13 bases between. The sequence was collected from a man between 50 and 59 years old who had been exposed to COVID-19. The chain joins TRBV3-1 (or the pseudogene TRBV3-2) to TRBJ1-3; no reliable D call. Input material: PBMCs or T cells enriched from blood (not recorded which). CDR3 amino acids: CASSPSLQSSGNTIYF. CDR3 in DNA: TGTGCCAGCAGCCCTTCCTTACAGAGCTCTGGAAACACCATATATTTT.